This T cell receptor beta chain was sequenced for a study of T cell responses to AZD1222 COVID-19 vaccine. General observations from the study: The CD4 TCRs associated with vaccination extended across spike and predominated at 160-218 and 743-854. Nearly half of spike-specific TCRs reportedly go after variant regions that carry no mutations. Clonal diversity may have been underestimated in mostly white British donors. With two AZD1222 doses given, Spike-specific TCR breadth and depth both rose.

In regard to this clone: Its antigen remains unidentified.

The length of the CDR3 is 14 residues. Germline CDR1 is SGHNT and CDR2 is YYREEE (reference sequence). J gave up 2 bases and V 4 bases, and 4 bases lay outside the gene matches. Profiling relied on immunoSEQ multiplex PCR, and the TCRdb table lists in-frame clones only, not all of them. The table records around 110,000 clones, 85% to 95% of them present only once. This receptor was taken from an adult in good health. This chain uses TRBV5-4 with TRBJ2-5, with TRBD2 matching 8 bases. The source material was peripheral blood, sampled on day 0 of AZD1222 vaccination. The chain's CDR3 is CASSPTSGQETQYF. In nucleotides, the CDR3 is TGTGCCAGCAGCCCCACTAGCGGACAAGAGACCCAGTACTTC.